This TCR beta chain was identified in a study of shared clonotypes between healthy human individuals. On this clone itself: The antigen remains undetermined.

This CDR3 has 16 amino acids. Germline CDR1 and CDR2: SGHDN and FVKESK. General study results and limits: Relative to clonotypes present in all four donors, those not shared had lower generation probabilities. Sharing across four donors was highest in naive CD4 (around 5%) and lowest in memory CD8 (around 0.4%).

In replicate PCRs of sorted subsets, roughly 200 ng DNA, approximately 30,000 T cell genomes, was used. Generated by immunoSEQ multiplex PCR, the TCRdb table keeps only in-frame clones and is missing some. The sample records about 680,000 clones, around 73% being singletons. The receptor's source is a young woman in good health. V usage is TRBV14 and J usage is TRBJ2-5, with 8 bases aligning to TRBD1. The J call may be incorrect, as the DNA end agrees better with TRBJ2-7. Material for sequencing was memory CD4+ T cells sorted from blood. The subset denotes: CD45RA-negative fraction. This CDR3 reads CASSQSPGQGGYEQYF. The CDR3 bases are TGTGCCAGCAGCCAGAGCCCCGGACAGGGAGGCTACGAGCAGTACTTC.